The 32 T cell receptor beta chains presented below share a single source sample, sequenced in a study of blood T cell repertoires in COVID-19. The method was immunoSEQ multiplex PCR; TCRdb's version includes in-frame clones alone and lacks a portion of them. Found here are around 360,000 clones, roughly 86% of them singletons; the top ten hold roughly 2%. Sequencing used PBMCs or T cells enriched from blood (not recorded which). Receptors originate from a man aged 40-50 years in a cohort exposed to, infected with or recovered from COVID-19 (not recorded which).

This chain joins TRBV5-1 and TRBJ2-7; TRBD1 matches 9 bases. After removal of 0 bases from V and 5 bases from J, the junction contained 6 bases not matched to a gene. The CDR3 consists of 15 residues. The germline CDR1 and CDR2 sequences are SGHRS and YFSETQ. The CDR3 region has the DNA TGCGCCAGCAGCTTGGGGGGACAGGGTCAGAACGAGCAGTACTTC. Protein sequence: CASSLGGQGQNEQYF.

The chain combines TRBV6-5 with TRBJ1-4; D uncertain. V was shortened by 7 bases and J by 5 bases, with 14 bases between the two germline ends. The CDR3 contains 14 residues. Germline V gene sequence: CDR1 MNHEY, CDR2 SVGAGI. CDR3 in amino acids: CASNLGLENEKLFF. Written as DNA, the CDR3 is TGTGCCAGCAACCTTGGGCTGGAAAATGAAAAACTGTTTTTT.

The V and J genes are TRBV15 and TRBJ2-2, with TRBD2 identical over 11 bases. V shed 4 bases, J shed 4 bases, and the junction held 2 bases outside the gene matches. The CDR3 is 15 amino acids. Looked up from germline, CDR1 is LNHNV and CDR2 is YYDKDF (reference sequence). For the CDR3, the DNA is TGTGCCACCAGCAAGGGACTAGCGGTCACCGGGGAGCTGTTTTTT. It specifies CATSKGLAVTGELFF.

The genes are TRBV5-1 and TRBJ2-1, with TRBD1 matching over 9 bases. CDR3 size: 15 residues. Germline V gives CDR1 SGHRS, CDR2 YFSETQ. V lost 0 bases and J lost 10; bases outside the gene matches: 8. CDR3 nucleotides: TGCGCCAGCAGCTTGGGTGGGACAGGGTATTACGAGCAGTTCTTC. It translates to CASSLGGTGYYEQFF.

This chain links TRBV27 with TRBJ2-2; D possibly corresponds to TRBD2 (6 bases). The V gene's germline CDR1 is MNHEY and CDR2 SMNVEV (reference sequence). This CDR3 spans 14 amino acids. V shed 3 bases and J shed 5 bases, with 10 bases lying between them. The CDR3 here is CASSFGGITGELFF. The DNA of the CDR3 is TGTGCCAGCAGTTTCGGAGGGATTACCGGGGAGCTGTTTTTT.

The chain has TRBV7-9 and TRBJ2-7; TRBD2 matches at 7 bases. The CDR3 is 14 amino acids. Looked up from germline, CDR1 is SEHNR and CDR2 is FQNEAQ (reference sequence). With 1 base clipped from V and 6 bases from J, the junction kept 6 bases outside the gene matches. CDR3 nucleotide sequence: TGTGCCAGCAGCTTAGGCGGGAGTGGGGTCGAGCAGTACTTC. Protein: CASSLGGSGVEQYF.

The chain joins TRBV6-4 to TRBJ1-2; D possibly corresponds to TRBD1 (6 bases). Germline values: CDR1 MRHNA, CDR2 SNTAGT. V lost 8 bases and J lost 3, with 13 bases in between. The length of the CDR3 is 13 residues. This CDR3 is CASSPGADYGYTF. DNA of the CDR3: TGTGCCAGCTCGCCAGGGGCCGACTATGGCTACACCTTC.

The J gene is TRBJ2-3, the V gene TRBV5-4; 9 bases are a match to TRBD2. The V segment lost 3 bases and the J segment 0 bases; nucleotides outside the gene matches: 2. CDR1 is SGHNT, CDR2 YYREEE, per germline (reference sequence). The CDR3 runs to 15 residues. The CDR3 sequence: CASSSAGGSTDTQYF. The CDR3 region has the DNA TGTGCCAGCAGCTCGGCGGGAGGGAGCACAGATACGCAGTATTTT.

The count of this clone is one. The V call is TRBV19, the J call TRBJ1-1, with 8 nucleotides matching TRBD1. V shed 3 bases and J 4 bases; nucleotides not matched to a gene: 13. CDR3 length equals 17 residues. Germline lookup yields CDR1 LNHDA and CDR2 SQIVND (reference sequence). CDR3 residues: CASSIGGTGTTGTEAFF. The CDR3 nucleotides are TGTGCCAGTAGTATTGGTGGGACAGGCACCACAGGCACTGAAGCTTTCTTT.

This chain connects TRBV24-1 to TRBJ2-1; D is possibly TRBD1 (6 bases). Deletions cut 9 bases from V and 4 bases from J, with 15 bases between. The germline CDR1 and CDR2 sequences are KGHDR and SFDVKD. This CDR3 has 14 residues. The CDR3 nucleotides are TGTGCCACCGGCCGGGACACGGGTTACAATGAGCAGTTCTTC. This gives the protein CATGRDTGYNEQFF.

The chain recombines TRBV4-2 with TRBJ1-2; TRBD1 matches at 7 bases. Germline V CDR1 and CDR2: LGHNA, YNFKEQ. The CDR3 contains 15 residues. Germline trimming cut 1 base from V and 3 bases from J; bases unmatched to any gene: 5. This CDR3 reads CASSQVTGLDYGYTF. The CDR3 DNA reads TGTGCCAGCAGCCAAGTGACAGGGTTAGACTATGGCTACACCTTC.

V is TRBV7-2 and J is TRBJ2-7; D is perhaps TRBD1 (5 bases). The CDR3 is made up of 12 amino acids. Trimming removed 5 bases from V and 5 bases from J, with 10 bases in between. Germline CDR1 and CDR2: SGHTA and FQGNSA. As DNA, the CDR3 is TGTGCCAGCAGCATCCAGGGTGACGAGCAGTACTTC. This translates into CASSIQGDEQYF. The whole variable domain, remainder taken from reference TRBV7-2 and TRBJ2-7, is GAGVSQSPSNKVTEKGKDVELRCDPISGHTALYWYRQSLGQGLEFLIYFQGNSAPDKSGLPSDRFSAERTGGSVSTLTIQRTQQEDSAVYLCASSIQGDEQYFGPGTRLTVT.

The J gene is TRBJ2-7, the V gene TRBV10-3, with a tentative D call TRBD2 (5 bases). The CDR3 totals 14 residues. The V and J ends lost 3 bases and 3 bases respectively, with 12 bases between them. Germline V gene lookup returns CDR1 ENHRY and CDR2 SYGVKD. Here the CDR3 reads CAISDRTGNYEQYF. The DNA for the CDR3 is TGTGCCATCAGTGATCGGACGGGAAACTACGAGCAGTACTTC.

The genes are TRBV6-5 and TRBJ1-5, with 9 bases that match TRBD1. V shed 6 bases and J 3 bases; nucleotides not matched to a gene: 6. The CDR3 totals 15 residues. Germline lookup yields CDR1 MNHEY and CDR2 SVGAGI. DNA of the CDR3: TGTGCCAGCAGAGTACAGGGGGCGGTCAATCAGCCCCAGCATTTT. It yields the protein CASRVQGAVNQPQHF.

The chain couples TRBV27 to TRBJ1-2; 7 bases match TRBD1. With 0 bases clipped from V and 3 bases from J, the junction kept 7 bases outside the gene matches. The germline CDR1 and CDR2 sequences are MNHEY and SMNVEV (reference sequence). The CDR3 loop spans 16 amino acids. The CDR3 is CASSLSVTGVDYGYTF. Here the CDR3 DNA reads TGTGCCAGCAGTTTATCGGTAACAGGGGTGGACTATGGCTACACCTTC.

The chain uses TRBV11-3 and TRBJ1-1; 7 nucleotides align to TRBD1. With 5 bases clipped from V and 8 bases from J, the junction kept 5 bases outside the gene matches. The CDR3 is made up of 12 amino acids. In germline, CDR1 is SGHNT, CDR2 YENEEA. DNA of the CDR3: TGTGCCAGCAGCACAGAGACAGGGGAAGCTTTCTTT. As protein: CASSTETGEAFF.

The chain uses TRBV5-1 and TRBJ1-4, with D tentatively TRBD1 (6 bases). Germline CDR1 and CDR2: SGHRS and YFSETQ. The CDR3 consists of 15 residues. V lost 0 bases and J 8 bases, leaving 14 bases between the germline ends. CDR3: CASSLVGRTEEKLFF. CDR3 DNA sequence: TGCGCCAGCAGCTTGGTAGGTCGGACAGAAGAAAAACTGTTTTTT.

The chain combines TRBV3-1 (or the pseudogene TRBV3-2) with TRBJ2-3; 8 bases are shared with TRBD2. The V gene end was trimmed by 3 bases and the J gene end by 4 bases; junction bases not matched to a gene: 9. The CDR3 extends over 16 amino acids. Per the germline V gene, CDR1 is LGHDT and CDR2 is YNNKEL (reference sequence). The CDR3 region is CASSQKPGLVPDTQYF. For the CDR3, the DNA is TGTGCCAGCAGCCAGAAACCGGGACTAGTCCCAGATACGCAGTATTTT.

V usage is TRBV11-2 and J usage is TRBJ2-4, with 11 bases fitting TRBD2. The CDR3 is 16 residues long. Trimming at V came to 3 bases and at J to 0 bases, leaving 1 base not matched to a gene. The germline CDR1 and CDR2 sequences are SGHAT and FQNNGV. For the CDR3, the DNA is TGTGCCAGCAGCTTCGGGACTAGCGGAGCCAAAAACATTCAGTACTTC. Translated: CASSFGTSGAKNIQYF.

The V call is TRBV28, the J call TRBJ1-6; 10 positions agree with TRBD1. Germline-derived CDR1 and CDR2 are MDHEN and SYDVKM. The CDR3 sequence is 15 residues long. Trimming cost V 5 bases and J 9 bases; bases outside gene matches: 7. The chain's CDR3 is CASSTPGQGISPLHF. CDR3 coding DNA: TGTGCCAGCAGTACACCGGGACAGGGGATTTCACCCCTCCACTTT.

The chain combines TRBV18 with TRBJ1-1; weak D call: TRBD1 (5 bases). The V gene lost 0 bases and the J gene lost 4 bases, with 12 bases spanning the gap. The CDR3 contains 15 residues. Germline V lookup: CDR1 KGHSH, CDR2 LQKENI. The CDR3 protein is CASSPPVGLRTEAFF. The CDR3 DNA reads as TGTGCCAGCTCACCACCAGTGGGGCTGCGCACTGAAGCTTTCTTT.

In its sample, this clone was seen once. V gene TRBV28 combines with J gene TRBJ2-3, with 10 bases that match TRBD1. From germline, CDR1 is MDHEN and CDR2 SYDVKM. There are 14 residues in the CDR3. Trimming removed 8 bases from V and 4 bases from J; junction bases left unmatched: 6. In nucleotides, the CDR3 is TGTGCCAGCGGGACAGGGGCGGGCGCAGATACGCAGTATTTT. Its protein is CASGTGAGADTQYF. Variable domain in full (rest from reference TRBV28 and TRBJ2-3): DVKVTQSSRYLVKRTGEKVFLECVQDMDHENMFWYRQDPGLGLRLIYFSYDVKMKEKGDIPEGYSVSREKKERFSLILESASTNQTSMYLCASGTGAGADTQYFGPGTRLTVL.

The chain combines TRBV5-6 with TRBJ2-3; 7 bases are shared with TRBD2. CDR1 SGHDT and CDR2 YYEEEE come from the germline V gene. CDR3 length equals 15 residues. V was clipped by 1 base and J by 1 base; unmatched bases: 3. CDR3 residues: CASSLYSGGTDTQYF. CDR3 bases: TGTGCCAGCAGCTTGTACAGCGGGGGCACAGATACGCAGTATTTT.

The rearrangement joins TRBV4-1 to TRBJ2-1, with 7 bases aligning to TRBD1. Unmatched junction bases numbered 4, after V lost 4 bases and J lost 1 base. The germline CDR1 and CDR2 sequences are MGHRA and YSYEKL. The CDR3 is made up of 15 amino acids. CDR3 region: CASSPRGQSYNEQFF. CDR3 nucleotides: TGCGCCAGCAGCCCGAGGGGACAGTCCTACAATGAGCAGTTCTTC.

The chain combines TRBV5-4 with TRBJ2-1; 10 bases are shared with TRBD1. The CDR3 sequence is 15 residues long. J lost 4 bases, V lost 5 bases, and 6 bases had no gene match. Per the germline V gene, CDR1 is SGHNT and CDR2 is YYREEE (reference sequence). The CDR3 sequence: CASSRGQGGYNEQFF. CDR3 in DNA: TGTGCCAGCAGTCGCGGACAGGGGGGTTACAATGAGCAGTTCTTC.

The genes are TRBV5-1 and TRBJ2-1; 7 bases are a match to TRBD2. Trimming at V came to 0 bases and at J to 5 bases, leaving 5 bases not matched to a gene. CDR1 SGHRS and CDR2 YFSETQ come from the germline V gene. There are 15 residues in the CDR3. The CDR3 reads CASSLGGSVHNEQFF. DNA of the CDR3: TGCGCCAGCAGCTTGGGCGGGAGTGTCCACAATGAGCAGTTCTTC.

This clone showed up just once. The rearrangement joins TRBV28 to TRBJ2-1, with 11 bases aligning to TRBD2. V lost 4 bases to trimming and J lost 7 bases; unmatched junction nucleotides: 9. The germline CDR1 and CDR2 sequences are MDHEN and SYDVKM. There are 16 residues in the CDR3. The CDR3 reads CASSSPLAGAINEQFF. The DNA of the CDR3 is TGTGCCAGCAGTTCCCCACTAGCGGGAGCAATAAATGAGCAGTTCTTC.

This clone was found once. The chain recombines TRBV28 with TRBJ2-3, with TRBD1 matching 9 bases. The germline gives CDR1 MDHEN, CDR2 SYDVKM. The CDR3 sequence is 15 residues long. J was trimmed by 0 bases and V by 6 bases; bases with no gene match: 4. CDR3 coding DNA: TGTGCCAGCAGGGGGGACAGGGCTAGCACAGATACGCAGTATTTT. Translation gives CASRGDRASTDTQYF.

The chain combines TRBV28 with TRBJ1-2; a possible D gene is TRBD1 (6 bases). The CDR3 spans 13 residues. CDR1 is MDHEN and CDR2 is SYDVKM in the germline V gene. The germline V and J ends were trimmed by 4 bases and 8 bases, with 14 bases remaining between them. The CDR3 sequence is CASSSGAGYGYTF. DNA of the CDR3: TGTGCCAGCAGTTCAGGGGCAGGGTACGGCTACACCTTC.

The chain links TRBV5-1 to TRBJ1-5, with D maybe TRBD1 (6 bases). Trimming stripped 5 bases from V and 5 bases from J, with 17 bases between. Germline-derived CDR1 and CDR2 are SGHRS and YFSETQ. The length of the CDR3 is 15 residues. The CDR3 region has the DNA TGCGCCAGCAGTTGGGCAGGGGCCTTACATCAGCCCCAGCATTTT. It encodes CASSWAGALHQPQHF.

This clone has just a few counts. This chain uses TRBV7-9 with TRBJ2-7; D remains ambiguous. This CDR3 has 14 amino acids. Per germline, CDR1 SEHNR and CDR2 FQNEAQ (reference sequence). The V gene lost 5 bases and the J gene lost 1 base, with 12 bases spanning the gap. Written as DNA, the CDR3 is TGTGCCAGCAGCCCAAGGTCGGAGTCCTACGAGCAGTACTTC. The encoded protein is CASSPRSESYEQYF.

Only a few counts were recorded for this clone. The chain's CDR3 is CASGLSRNTEAFF. The CDR3 region has the DNA TGTGCTAGTGGTTTGTCCAGAAACACTGAAGCTTTCTTT. The chain couples TRBV12-5 to TRBJ1-1; D ambiguous. CDR3 size: 13 residues. Germline V gene lookup returns CDR1 LGHNT and CDR2 FRNRAP. Trimming pared 2 bases from V and 2 bases from J, leaving 6 bases between.